The clone carrying this T cell receptor (beta chain) was recorded a few times. Antigen specificity is unknown. The TCR beta CDR3 regions underwent amplification using RNA transcripts as the source. HTBI primers were employed in a first-round RT-PCR of the TCR CDR3. TCRdb reprocessed the multiplex PCR reads with MiXCR, giving one entry per CDR3 protein. The data contain more than 300,000 distinct CDR3 sequences, less than 20% of them singletons. V was clipped by 6 bases and J by 0 bases; unmatched bases: 5. CDR1 is SQVTM and CDR2 is ANQGSEA in the germline V gene. CDR3 length: 14 residues. This entry belongs to a study of T cells in Graves' hyperthyroidism and ophthalmopathy. Points from the study as a whole: Most thyroid clonotypes that were expanded above 0.001 also turned up in blood.

This sequence originates from a man aged 18 to 35 with Graves' ophthalmopathy. The chain links TRBV29-1 to TRBJ1-2; 9 nucleotides agree with TRBD1. The sample consisted of blood. CDR3 in amino acids: CSVYGDRANYGYTF. The CDR3 DNA reads as TGCAGCGTGTATGGGGACAGGGCTAACTATGGCTACACCTTC.